This T cell receptor beta chain was documented in a study of siplizumab effects on memory and regulatory T cells. Points from the study as a whole: Memory T cells appeared less diverse than naive cells, which seemed to contribute substantially to alloresponse.

The assay covered approximately 10^5 TCR templates per sample. This table comes from immunoSEQ multiplex PCR, and its TCRdb copy is limited to in-frame clones, with some not included. The sample yields tens of thousands of clones, roughly 97% seen once. Remarks on this clone: Its antigen remains unknown.

Naive, memory, effector memory and TEMRA subsets, all unstimulated, were sequenced in a few donor pairs. This CDR3 contains 11 residues. Trimming removed 1 base from V and 13 bases from J, with 10 bases in between. CDR1 and CDR2 from the germline V gene are LGHNT and FRNRAP. The genes are TRBV12-5 and TRBJ1-2; D remains unclear. Sequencing was carried out using naive CD4+ T cells sorted from blood. The receptor's source is a human donor in good health. The CDR3 spells CASGLGEVPTF. Written as DNA, the CDR3 is TGTGCTAGTGGTTTGGGAGAGGTACCCACCTTC.